This is a list of T cell receptor beta chains from one sample in a study of T cell repertoires in cytomegalovirus infection. Each CDR3 protein is one row after TCRdb ran MiXCR on the reads. The sample holds about 190,000 distinct CDR3 sequences, over 25% seen once. The sequenced sample consisted of PBMCs. These receptor sequences come from a human donor in good health (CMV status not recorded). Some clones in this sample may be carry-over from other donors' samples. CDR3s include the opening cysteine and the closing phenylalanine or tryptophan. The order of the fields is J gene, V gene, D gene, clone size, CDR3 protein, CDR3 DNA. D genes are given only for firm matches. Only part of the rows carry a size: once, few, many, or a class if the clone is expanded.

TRBJ2-7 TRBV7-2 . many CASSSPSYEQYF TGTGCCAGCAGCTCCCCGAGCTACGAGCAGTACTTC
TRBJ2-2 TRBV7-2 TRBD2 . CASGRATGELFF TGTGCCAGCGGGAGGGCTACCGGGGAGCTGTTTTTT
TRBJ1-1 TRBV11-2 . few CASSLDSAGFEAFF TGTGCCAGCAGCTTAGATTCGGCGGGCTTTGAAGCTTTCTTT
TRBJ1-2 TRBV28 . . CASSLPWTESIYGYTF TGTGCCAGCAGTCTCCCATGGACAGAGTCCATTTATGGCTACACCTTC
TRBJ1-6 TRBV2 . few CASSETSANSPLHF TGTGCCAGCAGTGAAACGTCAGCGAATTCACCCCTCCACTTT
TRBJ1-5 TRBV12-3/TRBV12-4 TRBD1 . CASSPLTGGDQPQHF TGTGCCAGCAGTCCTTTGACAGGGGGCGACCAGCCCCAGCATTTT
TRBJ1-2 TRBV7-9 . . CASSLGRGHGEVGYTF TGTGCCAGCAGCTTAGGCCGAGGACATGGCGAGGTTGGCTACACCTTC
TRBJ2-2 TRBV15 . . CATSRVGGGSNTGELFF TGTGCCACCAGCAGAGTCGGTGGGGGTTCGAACACCGGGGAGCTGTTTTTT
TRBJ2-1 TRBV11-2 . . CASRPGWGTYNEQFF TGTGCCAGCAGGCCTGGGTGGGGGACCTACAATGAGCAGTTCTTC
TRBJ2-3 TRBV6-6 . few CASRTQPGTDTQYF TGTGCCAGCAGGACCCAACCTGGCACAGATACGCAGTATTTT
TRBJ1-1 TRBV12-3/TRBV12-4 . many CASSFIVRVNTEAFF TGTGCCAGCAGTTTTATTGTTCGGGTGAACACTGAAGCTTTCTTT
TRBJ2-2 TRBV29-1 . . CSVAGQSNTGELFF TGCAGCGTTGCGGGGCAATCGAACACCGGGGAGCTGTTTTTT
TRBJ2-5 TRBV7-3 TRBD1 many CASSSTGDRGKETQYF TGTGCCAGCAGCTCAACCGGGGACAGGGGGAAAGAGACCCAGTACTTC
TRBJ1-1 TRBV12-3/TRBV12-4 . . CASSSGLQGTEAFF TGTGCCAGCAGTTCGGGACTGCAGGGGACTGAAGCTTTCTTT
TRBJ2-3 TRBV12-3/TRBV12-4 TRBD2 . CASTIAGGPTDTQYF TGTGCCAGCACCATAGCGGGGGGGCCCACAGATACGCAGTATTTT
TRBJ2-3 TRBV2 . few CASSAEQGDTQYF TGTGCCAGCAGTGCAGAGCAAGGAGATACGCAGTATTTT
TRBJ2-5 TRBV7-2 . many CASSLDQGGQETQYF TGTGCCAGCAGCTTAGATCAGGGAGGCCAAGAGACCCAGTACTTC
TRBJ1-1 TRBV6-2/TRBV6-3 TRBD1 . CASSYAKGQGSTEAFF TGTGCCAGCAGTTACGCGAAGGGACAGGGATCGACTGAAGCTTTCTTT
TRBJ2-1 TRBV7-9 TRBD1 . CASSPGQGPNEQFF TGTGCCAGCAGCCCCGGACAGGGTCCGAATGAGCAGTTCTTC
TRBJ1-1 TRBV11-2 . few CASSSYSARLNTEAFF TGTGCCAGCAGCTCTTATTCGGCAAGACTGAACACTGAAGCTTTCTTT
TRBJ2-1 TRBV12-5 . few CASGRLNEQFF TGTGCTAGTGGTAGGTTAAATGAGCAGTTCTTC
TRBJ2-7 TRBV7-8 TRBD2 . CASSLVASGGIEQYF TGTGCCAGCAGCTTAGTCGCTAGCGGGGGGATCGAGCAGTACTTC
TRBJ1-1 TRBV29-1 . . CSDIRENTEAFF TGCAGCGATATCAGGGAGAACACTGAAGCTTTCTTT
TRBJ1-4 TRBV6-5 . few CASSDSGVTNEKLFF TGTGCCAGCAGCGATTCGGGGGTAACTAATGAAAAACTGTTTTTT
TRBJ1-2 TRBV7-2 TRBD1 . CASSQRRGGYTF TGTGCCAGCAGCCAGCGCAGGGGGGGCTACACCTTC
TRBJ1-3 TRBV15 . . CATSENGNTIYF TGTGCCACCAGCGAAAATGGGAACACCATATATTTT
TRBJ2-5 TRBV7-6 . few CASSLLRETQYF TGTGCCAGCAGCTTACTAAGGGAGACCCAGTACTTC
TRBJ2-5 TRBV12-3/TRBV12-4 . few CASTQQETQYF TGTGCCAGCACGCAGCAAGAGACCCAGTACTTC
TRBJ1-1 TRBV11-2 TRBD1 . CASPEPGTGGVWLDFYTEAFF TGTGCCAGCCCAGAGCCCGGGACAGGGGGCGTCTGGCTGGATTTTTATACTGAAGCTTTCTTT
TRBJ2-5 TRBV7-9 TRBD2 few CASSPGTSGETQYF TGTGCCAGCAGCCCCGGGACTAGCGGGGAGACCCAGTACTTC
TRBJ2-3 TRBV9 . . CASSIEPGPGSATQYF TGTGCCAGCAGCATCGAACCGGGCCCAGGGTCAGCTACGCAGTATTTT
TRBJ2-7 TRBV6-6 . once CASSSLASIEQYF TGTGCCAGCAGTTCCCTAGCTTCCATCGAGCAGTACTTC
TRBJ1-4 TRBV7-9 . few CASSLARGPTNEKLFF TGTGCCAGCAGCTTAGCGCGGGGCCCAACTAATGAAAAACTGTTTTTT
TRBJ1-2 TRBV7-8 . many CASSPLGTGGGYTF TGTGCCAGCAGCCCCCTCGGAACGGGAGGCGGCTACACCTTC
TRBJ1-2 TRBV6-1 . . CASSEAMGYGYTF TGTGCCAGCAGTGAAGCGATGGGTTATGGCTACACCTTC
TRBJ2-7 TRBV20-1 . few CSARERRNYEQYF TGCAGTGCTAGAGAAAGGAGAAACTACGAGCAGTACTTC
TRBJ2-3 TRBV9 . . CASSVGQSLFTDTQYF TGTGCCAGCAGCGTAGGACAGAGCCTCTTCACAGATACGCAGTATTTT
TRBJ1-1 TRBV20-1 . . CSAPVVRAEAFF TGCAGTGCCCCGGTGGTGAGGGCTGAAGCTTTCTTT
TRBJ2-3 TRBV20-1 TRBD2 . CSVPSGVTDTQYF TGCAGTGTACCTAGCGGGGTGACAGATACGCAGTATTTT
TRBJ2-1 TRBV5-1 . . CASSQEGHEQFF TGCGCCAGCAGTCAAGAGGGGCATGAGCAGTTCTTC
TRBJ2-6 TRBV6-2/TRBV6-3 . . CASSYLRAGTSGANVLTF TGTGCCAGCAGTTACCTACGGGCAGGAACTTCTGGGGCCAACGTCCTGACTTTC
TRBJ1-3 TRBV7-8 TRBD1 . CASSYQGGVSGNTIFF TGTGCCAGCAGCTACCAGGGGGGAGTCTCTGGAAACACCATATTTTTT
TRBJ1-1 TRBV12-3/TRBV12-4 . . CASSFNENTEAFF TGTGCCAGCAGTTTTAACGAGAACACTGAAGCTTTCTTT
TRBJ2-7 TRBV6-6 . . CASGNEQYF TGTGCCAGCGGCAACGAGCAGTACTTC
TRBJ1-5 TRBV4-1 . . CASSLGLQGGQPQHF TGCGCCAGCAGCTTAGGGTTACAAGGGGGTCAGCCCCAGCATTTT
TRBJ1-5 TRBV6-2/TRBV6-3 . . CASSFRAGGNQPQHF TGTGCCAGCAGTTTCAGGGCAGGGGGCAATCAGCCCCAGCATTTT
TRBJ1-4 TRBV11-2 TRBD1 . CASSSTGTGSEKLFF TGTGCCAGCAGCTCTACCGGGACAGGGAGTGAAAAACTGTTTTTT
TRBJ2-7 TRBV4-3 . . CASSQDPGASEQYF TGCGCCAGCAGCCAAGACCCCGGAGCTAGCGAGCAGTACTTC
TRBJ2-6 TRBV11-3 . few CASSYDSGANVLTF TGTGCCAGCAGCTACGACTCTGGGGCCAACGTCCTGACTTTC
TRBJ2-2 TRBV7-6 . few CASSHARELFF TGTGCCAGCAGCCACGCGAGGGAGCTGTTTTTT
TRBJ1-2 TRBV7-3 TRBD1 . CASSHRDRGSYGYTF TGTGCCAGCAGCCACAGGGACAGGGGGAGCTATGGCTACACCTTC
TRBJ2-2 TRBV29-1 . . CSGRLVAGELFF TGCAGCGGACGACTAGTTGCCGGGGAGCTGTTTTTT